This TCR beta chain was obtained from a study of blood T cells in healthy people across ages. Concerning this clonotype itself: The antigen is unknown.

Through a sample-barcoded 5' primer and a J-beta primer mix, a second PCR was run for about 6 to 12 cycles. A tag from a template-switch adaptor with 12 random nucleotides marked each cDNA molecule. TCRdb analysed the 5' RACE reads with MiXCR anew, one entry per CDR3 protein. The sample includes 600,000 to 800,000 distinct CDR3 sequences, approximately 52% of them seen just once. The CDR3 runs 13 residues. The V and J ends lost 8 bases and 3 bases respectively, with 13 bases between them. Study observations and caveats: Naive T cell percentage and TCR beta diversity correlated strongly.

The sequence was obtained from a woman of 80 years or more in good health. This chain uses TRBV12-3 or TRBV12-4 with TRBJ2-5; D is undetermined. Sequences were obtained from blood. The CDR3 DNA reads as TGTGCCAGCCGGACCCCCGCGGAAGAGACCCAGTACTTC. Translating it yields CASRTPAEETQYF.